The 32 T cell receptor beta chains given below trace back to one sample, sequenced in a study of monozygotic twins with cystic fibrosis. The assay was immunoSEQ multiplex PCR, and TCRdb's table has in-frame clones only and misses some. There are about 36,000 clones in the sample; 90% to 95% occur only once, and less than 0.2% lies in the top ten. Sequencing was carried out using blood. The receptors shown here come from a boy aged 2 to 10 with cystic fibrosis.

The chain uses TRBV12-5 and TRBJ1-1, with D hard to call. Germline loops: CDR1 LGHNT, CDR2 FRNRAP. The CDR3 runs 12 residues. The germline V and J ends were trimmed by 6 bases and 3 bases, with 8 bases remaining between them. CDR3 sequence reads: CASGWEDTEAFF. DNA of the CDR3: TGTGCTAGTGGCTGGGAGGACACTGAAGCTTTCTTT.

The gene calls are TRBV6-6 and TRBJ2-3, with a possible D match to TRBD2 (5 bases). Germline CDR1 MNHNY, CDR2 SVGAGI (reference sequence). V was pared by 1 base and J by 3 bases, with 14 bases between. The CDR3 contains 16 residues. CDR3 amino acids: CASSYYRGPLTDTQYF. The DNA of the CDR3 is TGTGCCAGCAGTTACTACCGGGGTCCGCTGACAGATACGCAGTATTTT.

The chain combines TRBV27 with TRBJ1-1, with 7 bases matching TRBD1. In germline, CDR1 is MNHEY, CDR2 SMNVEV (reference sequence). The length of the CDR3 is 14 residues. V lost 8 bases to trimming and J lost 5 bases; unmatched junction nucleotides: 11. CDR3 in DNA: TGTGCCAGCGAAGCTACAGGGGTGGAGACTGAAGCTTTCTTT. As protein: CASEATGVETEAFF.

This sequence joins TRBV4-2 and TRBJ1-1; D is ambiguous. V was trimmed by 3 bases and J by 1 base, leaving 9 bases between them. The CDR3 is made up of 14 amino acids. Germline assignment: CDR1 LGHNA and CDR2 YNFKEQ. For the CDR3, the DNA is TGTGCCAGCAGCCACGGACGGCCGAACACTGAAGCTTTCTTT. Its translation is CASSHGRPNTEAFF.

The table lists this clone with a count of one. The chain joins TRBV7-2 to TRBJ2-7; D not certain. The CDR3 extends over 19 amino acids. Germline-derived CDR1 and CDR2 are SGHTA and FQGNSA. Between the trimmed V and J ends, which lost 3 bases and 0 bases, there was a span of 24 bases. The CDR3 DNA follows: TGTGCCAGCAGCTTTTCCCCGCGCGATGAGGTCACGGGCTCCTACGAGCAGTACTTC. Protein sequence: CASSFSPRDEVTGSYEQYF.

V gene TRBV6-1 combines with J gene TRBJ2-7, with D possibly being TRBD1 (5 bases). Germline V gene data show CDR1 as MNHNS and CDR2 as SASEGT. Trimming pared 3 bases from V and 5 bases from J, leaving 14 bases between. The CDR3 length is 14 residues. The DNA of the CDR3 is TGTGCCAGCAGTGATTTTACAGGTCGCAACGAGCAGTACTTC. This translates into CASSDFTGRNEQYF.

This chain uses TRBV6-5 with TRBJ1-2; no clear D gene. The germline gives CDR1 MNHEY, CDR2 SVGAGI. V lost 5 bases to trimming and J lost 4 bases, with 11 bases between them. The CDR3 has 13 residues. CDR3 in DNA: TGTGCCAGCAGTCTTAGTCTACTCTATGGCTACACCTTC. This translates into CASSLSLLYGYTF.

This clone was observed a few times. This chain links TRBV7-9 with TRBJ1-2, with 8 bases matching TRBD1. The V gene's germline CDR1 is SEHNR and CDR2 FQNEAQ (reference sequence). V was clipped by 1 base and J by 4 bases; unmatched bases: 2. The CDR3 is 14 amino acids. CDR3 DNA sequence: TGTGCCAGCAGCTTAGAACAGGGGGTCTATGGCTACACCTTC. Amino acid sequence: CASSLEQGVYGYTF.

The rearrangement joins TRBV7-9 to TRBJ1-3, with D perhaps matching TRBD1 (5 bases). V gave up 1 base and J gave up 8 bases, with 12 bases separating them. Germline loops: CDR1 SEHNR, CDR2 FQNEAQ (reference sequence). The CDR3 extends over 14 amino acids. CDR3 sequence reads: CASSLGGARHTIYF. For the CDR3, the DNA is TGTGCCAGCAGCTTAGGAGGGGCGCGACACACCATATATTTT.

Comments on this clone: At one end, the junction sequence differs from germline, possibly due to a read error. The chain is built from TRBV18 and TRBJ1-1; D is perhaps TRBD1 (5 bases). The germline V gene encodes CDR1 KGHSH and CDR2 LQKENI. The CDR3 is 13 residues long. CDR3 sequence (DNA): TGTGCCAGCTCACCTGGGACGGCCACTCAAGCTTTCTTT. This gives the protein CASSPGTATQAFF.

The J gene is TRBJ2-3, the V gene TRBV2; TRBD2 agrees at 10 bases. Per the germline V gene, CDR1 is SNHLY and CDR2 is FYNNEI. V shed 5 bases, J shed 6 bases, and the junction held 5 bases outside the gene matches. The CDR3 runs 14 residues. The CDR3 DNA is TGTGCCAGCAGTCCAGCGGGGGGGCCGGATACGCAGTATTTT. Its protein is CASSPAGGPDTQYF.

V usage is TRBV10-3 and J usage is TRBJ2-7; D is tentatively TRBD1 or TRBD2 (6 bases each). This CDR3 spans 17 amino acids. V was trimmed by 2 bases and J by 0 bases, leaving 17 bases between them. CDR1 is ENHRY, CDR2 SYGVKD, per germline. Written as DNA, the CDR3 is TGTGCCATCAGTGAGCCGTCTCTGGGGGGCCCCTCCTACGAGCAGTACTTC. Amino acids: CAISEPSLGGPSYEQYF.

The genes are TRBV6-5 and TRBJ1-3, with D unresolved. Germline V gene sequence: CDR1 MNHEY, CDR2 SVGAGI. Trimming stripped 0 bases from V and 0 bases from J, with 9 bases between. This CDR3 region has 16 residues. CDR3 sequence: CASSYSGSTSGNTIYF. As DNA, the CDR3 is TGTGCCAGCAGTTACTCGGGGTCTACCTCTGGAAACACCATATATTTT.

J is TRBJ2-5 and V is TRBV18, with 12 nucleotides matching TRBD2. CDR1 is KGHSH, CDR2 LQKENI, per germline. Trimming removed 3 bases from V and 3 bases from J; junction bases left unmatched: 8. This CDR3 spans 17 amino acids. This CDR3 reads CASSPRLAGAGEETQYF. The CDR3 DNA reads TGTGCCAGCTCACCCCGACTAGCGGGGGCGGGCGAAGAGACCCAGTACTTC.

The genes are TRBV5-6 and TRBJ1-6; D unclear. Trimming took 0 bases from V and 0 from J, leaving 10 bases between them. The CDR3 is 17 amino acids. CDR1 is SGHDT and CDR2 is YYEEEE in the germline V gene. This CDR3 reads CASSLAYQSSYNSPLHF. CDR3 bases: TGTGCCAGCAGCTTGGCCTATCAGAGCTCCTATAATTCACCCCTCCACTTT.

The gene calls are TRBV7-8 and TRBJ2-7, with D perhaps matching TRBD1 or TRBD2 (5 bases each). The CDR3 is 15 amino acids. Per germline, CDR1 SGHVS and CDR2 FQNEAQ. The V end lost 1 base, the J end lost 2 bases, and 12 bases lay between the germline ends. This CDR3 is CASSLVFGTPYEQYF. CDR3 coding DNA: TGTGCCAGCAGCTTAGTGTTCGGGACCCCCTACGAGCAGTACTTC.

In this sample, this clone turned up once. The genes are TRBV2 and TRBJ2-3, with 10 bases that match TRBD2. The CDR3 is 16 amino acids. The germline V gene has CDR1 SNHLY and CDR2 FYNNEI. Trimming cost V 5 bases and J 4 bases; bases outside gene matches: 9. For the CDR3, the DNA is TGTGCCAGCAGTTCTTTAGCGGGGGGCCCCGCAGATACGCAGTATTTT. Residues: CASSSLAGGPADTQYF.

This sequence joins TRBV6-1 and TRBJ1-2; perhaps TRBD1 as D (5 bases). This CDR3 is built from 13 residues. CDR1 MNHNS and CDR2 SASEGT come from the germline V gene. The V end lost 9 bases, the J end lost 4 bases, and 15 bases lay between the germline ends. The CDR3 here is CASPTRDSYGYTF. The DNA of the CDR3 is TGTGCCAGTCCCACCAGGGATAGCTATGGCTACACCTTC.

CDR3 bases: TGCGCCAGCAGCCAAAGCCCGGCAGGGGGCGACTATGGCTACACCTTC. It encodes CASSQSPAGGDYGYTF. V gene TRBV4-3 combines with J gene TRBJ1-2, with TRBD1 matching over 8 bases. The CDR3 sequence is 16 residues long. V shed 2 bases, J shed 3 bases, and the junction held 8 bases outside the gene matches. Germline CDR1 reads LGHNA; CDR2 reads YSLEER.

V is TRBV7-2 and J is TRBJ2-3; 10 bases are a match to TRBD2. Trimming took 3 bases from V and 4 from J; bases not matched to a gene: 10. Germline V CDR1 and CDR2: SGHTA, FQGNSA. The CDR3 loop spans 17 amino acids. The CDR3 DNA sequence: TGTGCCAGCAGCTTTTCGGCTAGCGGGGGTGATGCAGATACGCAGTATTTT. This codes for CASSFSASGGDADTQYF.

This clone occurred a few times. The CDR3 here is CASTGQFTEAFF. The DNA of the CDR3 is TGTGCCAGCACGGGACAATTCACTGAAGCTTTCTTT. The J gene is TRBJ1-1, the V gene TRBV19, with D perhaps matching TRBD1 (6 bases). The CDR3 covers 12 residues. Germline V gives CDR1 LNHDA, CDR2 SQIVND (reference sequence). Trimming removed 9 bases from V and 4 bases from J, with 12 bases in between.

This chain links TRBV7-2 with TRBJ1-2; D is unresolved. V was clipped by 0 bases and J by 1 base, with 12 bases between them. This CDR3 spans 16 amino acids. The germline CDR1 and CDR2 sequences are SGHTA and FQGNSA. CDR3 residues: CASSLATGVVNYGYTF. In DNA form, the CDR3 reads TGTGCCAGCAGCTTAGCGACCGGGGTGGTTAACTATGGCTACACCTTC.

CDR3 coding DNA: TGTGCCAGCAGTTACGTCTGGAGGGATGTAGAGACCCAGTACTTC. Protein sequence: CASSYVWRDVETQYF. The J gene is TRBJ2-5, the V gene TRBV6-5, with D tentatively TRBD2 (6 bases). Per the germline V gene, CDR1 is MNHEY and CDR2 is SVGAGI. V shed 2 bases and J shed 4 bases, with 14 bases lying between them. This CDR3 is 15 amino acids long.

The chain is built from TRBV5-6 and TRBJ1-3; D ambiguous. The V end was cut by 0 bases, the J end by 0 bases, with 10 bases between. Germline V gene lookup returns CDR1 SGHDT and CDR2 YYEEEE. This CDR3 has 16 amino acids. In DNA, the CDR3 is TGTGCCAGCAGCTTGGGTCCGGCCGGCTCTGGAAACACCATATATTTT. Its protein product is CASSLGPAGSGNTIYF.

The chain has TRBV27 and TRBJ1-4; D possibly corresponds to TRBD1 (6 bases). The V end was cut by 5 bases, the J end by 7 bases, with 26 bases between. The CDR3 is 18 amino acids. Germline CDR1 MNHEY, CDR2 SMNVEV (reference sequence). The CDR3 here is CASSLHGVQGFGREKLFF. The DNA for the CDR3 is TGTGCCAGCAGTCTCCACGGGGTGCAGGGGTTTGGTCGTGAAAAACTGTTTTTT.

The chain couples TRBV7-6 to TRBJ1-2; D unclear. The CDR3 contains 13 residues. The germline V gene has CDR1 SGHVS and CDR2 FNYEAQ. Trimming stripped 3 bases from V and 5 bases from J, with 10 bases between. For the CDR3, the DNA is TGTGCCAGCAGCTTCGGGGAACAGTATGGCTACACCTTC. Translated: CASSFGEQYGYTF.

The CDR3 loop is CASSSGQGYTEAFF. In DNA, the CDR3 is TGTGCCAGCAGCTCCGGGCAGGGTTACACTGAAGCTTTCTTT. This sequence joins TRBV13 and TRBJ1-1, with D tentatively TRBD1 (5 bases). V was shortened by 4 bases and J by 3 bases, with 12 bases between the two germline ends. The CDR3 loop spans 14 amino acids. Looked up from germline, CDR1 is PRHDT and CDR2 is FYEKMQ (reference sequence).

The V and J genes are TRBV7-2 and TRBJ2-3; the D is unclear. Trimming took off 5 bases at V and 5 bases at J, with 8 bases between the two ends. Germline V gene lookup returns CDR1 SGHTA and CDR2 FQGNSA. This CDR3 contains 12 residues. Here the CDR3 reads CASSKVGDTQYF. As DNA, the CDR3 is TGTGCCAGCAGCAAGGTGGGAGATACGCAGTATTTT. Looking up the rest from reference TRBV7-2 and TRBJ2-3 gives the full variable domain: GAGVSQSPSNKVTEKGKDVELRCDPISGHTALYWYRQSLGQGLEFLIYFQGNSAPDKSGLPSDRFSAERTGGSVSTLTIQRTQQEDSAVYLCASSKVGDTQYFGPGTRLTVL.

The chain uses TRBV19 and TRBJ1-2, with 7 bases matching TRBD1. Germline trimming cut 2 bases from V and 5 bases from J; bases unmatched to any gene: 5. Germline CDR1 reads LNHDA; CDR2 reads SQIVND (reference sequence). The CDR3 totals 14 residues. CDR3 sequence (DNA): TGTGCCAGTAGTATACCTCTGACAGGGTATGGCTACACCTTC. It is translated as CASSIPLTGYGYTF.

The rearrangement links TRBV5-4 to TRBJ2-1; 10 nucleotides align to TRBD1. Germline CDR1 reads SGHNT; CDR2 reads YYREEE (reference sequence). CDR3 size: 17 residues. Trimming took 5 bases from V and 4 from J; bases not matched to a gene: 12. Here the CDR3 DNA reads TGTGCCAGCAGGCAATCTTCCGGGACAGGGGAGTACAATGAGCAGTTCTTC. Translating it yields CASRQSSGTGEYNEQFF.

The V call is TRBV5-4, the J call TRBJ2-6; D is tentatively TRBD1 or TRBD2 (6 bases each). CDR1 SGHNT and CDR2 YYREEE come from the germline V gene (reference sequence). The CDR3 covers 16 residues. V lost 4 bases and J lost 5, with 16 bases in between. The CDR3 loop reads CASSTGVQGRANVLTF. The CDR3 DNA reads as TGTGCCAGCAGCACGGGAGTCCAGGGGCGGGCCAACGTCCTGACTTTC.

The chain recombines TRBV9 with TRBJ1-4, with 9 bases identical to TRBD1. The CDR3 is 16 residues long. With V trimmed by 0 bases and J by 8 bases, 8 bases remained unmatched. Looked up from germline, CDR1 is SGDLS and CDR2 is YYNGEE. CDR3 sequence (DNA): TGTGCCAGCAGCGTAGGACAGGGGGGAATCAAAGAAAAACTGTTTTTT. It codes for CASSVGQGGIKEKLFF.